The next 23 T cell receptor beta chains were all read from a single sample in a study of Graves' ophthalmopathy and Graves' hyperthyroidism. Amplified material comprised TCR beta CDR3 regions derived from RNA transcripts. RT-PCR in the first round used HTBI primers; a second-round multiplex PCR followed. TCRdb called the multiplex PCR reads again in MiXCR, with one record for every CDR3 protein. The top ten hold 44% of the sample, which has about 700,000 distinct CDR3 sequences, 40% seen once. Sequences were obtained from peripheral blood. Every receptor here comes from an adult man with Graves' ophthalmopathy.

The V call is TRBV7-3, the J call TRBJ2-3; TRBD1 agrees at 9 bases. The CDR3 is 15 amino acids. Trimming took 1 base from V and 4 from J; bases not matched to a gene: 3. Per the germline V gene, CDR1 is SGHTA and CDR2 is FQGTGA. Here the CDR3 reads CASSLRDREPDTQYF. CDR3 bases: TGTGCCAGCAGCTTAAGGGACAGGGAGCCAGATACGCAGTATTTT.

This clonotype came up a few times. The chain is built from TRBV7-9 and TRBJ2-2; 11 nucleotides agree with TRBD2. J was trimmed by 6 bases and V by 9 bases; bases with no gene match: 12. This CDR3 contains 16 residues. Germline V gene sequence: CDR1 SEHNR, CDR2 FQNEAQ (reference sequence). For the CDR3, the DNA is TGTGCCAGTAGTGTTAGCGGGAGGGCCACCGCCGGGGAGCTGTTTTTT. Translating it yields CASSVSGRATAGELFF.

Only a few counts were recorded for this clonotype. The V gene is TRBV20-1, the J gene TRBJ2-7; 8 nucleotides align to TRBD1. This CDR3 comprises 14 residues. Germline CDR1 is DFQATT and CDR2 is SNEGSKA (reference sequence). The trim removed 6 bases at V and 3 bases at J, leaving 10 bases unmatched. CDR3 region: CSARSGTGGYEQYF. The CDR3 DNA reads as TGCAGTGCCCGATCCGGGACAGGCGGCTACGAGCAGTACTTC.

In regard to this clonotype: The CDR3 end shows no conserved phenylalanine or tryptophan, and so a read error is likely. The chain carries TRBV2 and TRBJ1-2, with a weak D call TRBD1 (6 bases). V was clipped by 8 bases and J by 2 bases, with 6 bases between them. CDR1 is SNHLY and CDR2 is FYNNEI in the germline V gene. The CDR3 contains 11 residues. CDR3 DNA sequence: TGTGCCAGCCAGGGGAACTATGGCTACACCCTC. Residues: CASQGNYGYTL.

The chain links TRBV9 to TRBJ2-5; 7 bases map to TRBD1. Trimming took 3 bases from V and 2 from J; bases not matched to a gene: 10. The CDR3 totals 16 residues. Germline V gene lookup returns CDR1 SGDLS and CDR2 YYNGEE. The CDR3 coding sequence is TGTGCCAGCAGCGCGGGGACAGTGCTTACTCAAGAGACCCAGTACTTC. Translating gives CASSAGTVLTQETQYF.

The chain uses TRBV7-6 and TRBJ1-1; the D gene is possibly TRBD1 (6 bases). The V gene lost 5 bases and the J gene lost 0 bases, with 16 bases spanning the gap. The CDR3 extends over 16 amino acids. Per the germline V gene, CDR1 is SGHVS and CDR2 is FNYEAQ. The chain's CDR3 is CASSPGGGGVNTEAFF. The CDR3 DNA follows: TGTGCCAGCAGCCCCGGGGGGGGCGGAGTGAACACTGAAGCTTTCTTT.

The chain has TRBV28 and TRBJ1-2, with D tentatively TRBD1 (6 bases). The germline V gene has CDR1 MDHEN and CDR2 SYDVKM. Between the trimmed V and J ends, which lost 6 bases and 0 bases, there was a span of 14 bases. The CDR3 spans 15 residues. CDR3: CASRRRQATNYGYTF. The CDR3 coding sequence is TGTGCCAGCAGACGTCGACAGGCCACTAACTATGGCTACACCTTC.

The rearrangement links TRBV20-1 to TRBJ2-3, with D possibly TRBD1 on 5 matching bases. CDR1 and CDR2 (germline): DFQATT, SNEGSKA (reference sequence). CDR3 size: 14 residues. Trimming took off 7 bases at V and 0 bases at J, with 14 bases between the two ends. CDR3 sequence: CSVDKGISTDTQYF. The CDR3, as DNA: TGCAGTGTCGACAAGGGGATTAGCACAGATACGCAGTATTTT.

The J gene is TRBJ2-7, the V gene TRBV7-9; D gene uncertain. From germline, CDR1 is SEHNR and CDR2 FQNEAQ (reference sequence). The CDR3 loop spans 14 amino acids. V shed 11 bases and J shed 0 bases, with 17 bases lying between them. The CDR3 protein is CAASSQRTSYEQYF. CDR3 nucleotide sequence: TGTGCCGCAAGTTCTCAAAGGACCTCCTACGAGCAGTACTTC.

V gene TRBV7-9 combines with J gene TRBJ2-7; D is perhaps TRBD1 (6 bases). Germline V gives CDR1 SEHNR, CDR2 FQNEAQ (reference sequence). The CDR3 has 14 residues. Between the trimmed V and J ends, which lost 2 bases and 4 bases, there was a span of 12 bases. The CDR3 sequence is CASSLNQGNYEQYF. The CDR3 region has the DNA TGTGCCAGCAGCTTAAACCAGGGGAATTACGAGCAGTACTTC.

The chain employs TRBV11-3 and TRBJ2-7, with TRBD1 matching 11 bases. The CDR3 spans 16 residues. Looked up from germline, CDR1 is SGHNT and CDR2 is YENEEA. Trimming at V came to 5 bases and at J to 3 bases, leaving 9 bases not matched to a gene. The CDR3 loop is CASSPHSGTGGYEQYF. Written as DNA, the CDR3 is TGTGCCAGCAGCCCCCATTCCGGGACAGGGGGCTACGAGCAGTACTTC.

Ten or more counts support this clonotype. The CDR3 region has the DNA TGTGCCAGCAGTTTAAGCAGAAACTATGGCTACACCTTC. It specifies CASSLSRNYGYTF. The gene calls are TRBV25-1 and TRBJ1-2; D not resolved. CDR3 size: 13 residues. Trimming took 5 bases from V and 2 from J, leaving 9 bases between them. Germline lookup yields CDR1 MGHDK and CDR2 SYGVNS.

Comment on this clonotype: This may be a read error, as it is one base from a much larger clone. The V gene is TRBV2, the J gene TRBJ1-2, with D unresolved. The CDR3 spans 14 residues. Per germline, CDR1 SNHLY and CDR2 FYNNEI. The CDR3 nucleotides read TGTGCCACCAGTGAACTTGCGGGTGGCTATGGCTACACCTTC. Protein product: CATSELAGGYGYTF.

V usage is TRBV16 and J usage is TRBJ1-1, with no clear D. The CDR3 extends over 15 amino acids. Trimming took off 1 base at V and 3 bases at J, with 12 bases between the two ends. The V gene's germline CDR1 is KGHSY and CDR2 FQNENV. In nucleotides, the CDR3 is TGTGCCAGCAGCCAATTGGGCAGCTACGACACTGAAGCTTTCTTT. This translates into CASSQLGSYDTEAFF. Based on the CDR3 plus reference TRBV16 and TRBJ1-1, the full variable domain is GEEVAQTPKHLVRGEGQKAKLYCAPIKGHSYVFWYQQVLKNEFKFLISFQNENVFDETGMPKERFSAKCLPNSPCSLEIQATKLEDSAVYFCASSQLGSYDTEAFFGQGTRLTVV.

The CDR3 nucleotides are TGTGCCAGCAGTTACGAACCGGGACAGGCCGTTTACGAGCAGTACTTC. It yields the protein CASSYEPGQAVYEQYF. This rearrangement joins TRBV2 to TRBJ2-7; 8 bases line up with TRBD1. Losses at the gene ends were 5 bases for V and 4 bases for J; bases not matched to a gene: 13. This CDR3 is 16 amino acids long. Germline CDR1 SNHLY, CDR2 FYNNEI.

The sample holds many counts of this clonotype. The genes are TRBV2 and TRBJ1-2; TRBD1 is a possible D gene (5 bases). In germline, CDR1 is SNHLY, CDR2 FYNNEI. The length of the CDR3 is 11 residues. The V and J ends lost 6 bases and 7 bases respectively, with 9 bases between them. DNA for the CDR3: TGTGCCAGCAGCCTGACAGTTGGCTACACCTTC. Translated: CASSLTVGYTF. Combining the CDR3 with reference TRBV2 and TRBJ1-2 gives the whole variable domain EPEVTQTPSHQVTQMGQEVILRCVPISNHLYFYWYRQILGQKVEFLVSFYNNEISEKSEIFDDQFSVERPDGSNFTLKIRSTKLEDSAMYFCASSLTVGYTFGSGTRLTVV.

On this clonotype: A read error is possible here, since a much larger clone lies one base away. The chain links TRBV20-1 to TRBJ1-2, with D unresolved. CDR3 length: 12 residues. The V end lost 8 bases, the J end lost 8 bases, and 18 bases lay between the germline ends. Germline V CDR1 and CDR2: DFQATT, SNEGSKA (reference sequence). The CDR3 coding sequence is TGCAGTACTACGATTTTGCTTGGAGGCTACACCTTC. Its translation: CSTTILLGGYTF.

To note about this clonotype: A much larger clone is a single base away; this may be a read error. The CDR3 ends on some other residue instead of the conserved phenylalanine or tryptophan, so this is likely a read error. This sequence joins TRBV7-3 and TRBJ1-6, with D hard to call. Trimming removed 4 bases from V and 6 bases from J, with 13 bases in between. Germline assignment: CDR1 SGHTA and CDR2 FQGTGA. This CDR3 is 15 amino acids long. DNA of the CDR3: TGTGCCAGCAGCTCTCCCGCGACCTCTAATTCACCCCTCCACCTT. Translating gives CASSSPATSNSPLHL.

The chain employs TRBV19 and TRBJ1-1, with 7 positions matching TRBD1. The V and J ends lost 11 bases and 2 bases, in that order; junction bases with no gene match: 23. This CDR3 is built from 18 residues. CDR1 LNHDA and CDR2 SQIVND come from the germline V gene (reference sequence). The CDR3 coding sequence is TGTGCCTGGAGAGGGGCTGCACACATCCGACAGGGAAACACTGAAGCTTTCTTT. Its translation is CAWRGAAHIRQGNTEAFF.

Regarding this clonotype: An end of the junction does not agree with germline; a read error may underlie this. The chain uses TRBV10-3 and TRBJ1-1; TRBD1 aligns across 10 bases. The CDR3 spans 14 residues. Germline CDR1 reads ENHRY; CDR2 reads SYGVKD. The CDR3 reads CASSGGTGVSGAFF. CDR3 in DNA: TGTGCCAGCAGTGGGGGGACAGGGGTATCTGGAGCTTTCTTT.

The chain is built from TRBV12-3 or TRBV12-4 and TRBJ1-1; no firm D call. This CDR3 has 13 residues. Deletions cut 3 bases from V and 1 base from J, with 6 bases between. The CDR3 region is CASSFVQNTEAFF. The CDR3 DNA sequence: TGTGCCAGCAGTTTTGTACAGAACACTGAAGCTTTCTTT.

This clonotype was detected a few times. This chain links TRBV29-1 with TRBJ2-5, with TRBD1 as a possible D gene (6 bases). Germline-derived CDR1 and CDR2 are SQVTM and ANQGSEA. Trimming left V 3 bases short and J 4 bases short, with 12 bases between. The CDR3 runs to 13 residues. CDR3 DNA sequence: TGCAGCGTTGATAGGTTACAGGGAGAGACCCAGTACTTC. Its protein is CSVDRLQGETQYF.

This clonotype was observed a few times. The chain combines TRBV7-2 with TRBJ1-1, with 7 bases lining up with TRBD1. The CDR3 length is 16 residues. Germline V gives CDR1 SGHTA, CDR2 FQGNSA. The junction had 9 bases not matched to a gene; V was cut back by 3 bases and J by 2 bases. The CDR3 DNA sequence: TGTGCCAGCAGCTTTACAGGGGCCGCTGGCAACACTGAAGCTTTCTTT. This translates into CASSFTGAAGNTEAFF.